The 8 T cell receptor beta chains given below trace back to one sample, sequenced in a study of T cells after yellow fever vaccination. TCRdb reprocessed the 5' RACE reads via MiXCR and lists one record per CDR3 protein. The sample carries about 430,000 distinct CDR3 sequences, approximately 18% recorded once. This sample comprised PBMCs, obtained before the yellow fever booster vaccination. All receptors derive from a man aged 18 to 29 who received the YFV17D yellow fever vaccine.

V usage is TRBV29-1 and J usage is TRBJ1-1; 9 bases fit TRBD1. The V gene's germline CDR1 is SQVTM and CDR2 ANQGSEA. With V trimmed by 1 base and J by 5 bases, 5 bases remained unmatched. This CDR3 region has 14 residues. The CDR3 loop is CSVEGGTGKTEAFF. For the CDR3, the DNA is TGCAGCGTTGAAGGAGGGACAGGGAAAACTGAAGCTTTCTTT. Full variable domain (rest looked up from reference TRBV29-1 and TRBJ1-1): SAVISQKPSRDICQRGTSLTIQCQVDSQVTMMFWYRQQPGQSLTLIATANQGSEATYESGFVIDKFPISRPNLTFSTLTVSNMSPEDSSIYLCSVEGGTGKTEAFFGQGTRLTVV.

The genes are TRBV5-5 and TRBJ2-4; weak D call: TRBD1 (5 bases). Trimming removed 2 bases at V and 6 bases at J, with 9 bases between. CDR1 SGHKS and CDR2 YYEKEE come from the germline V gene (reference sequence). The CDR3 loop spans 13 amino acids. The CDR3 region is CASSFGTGNIQYF. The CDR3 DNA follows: TGTGCCAGCAGCTTTGGTACAGGAAACATTCAGTACTTC.

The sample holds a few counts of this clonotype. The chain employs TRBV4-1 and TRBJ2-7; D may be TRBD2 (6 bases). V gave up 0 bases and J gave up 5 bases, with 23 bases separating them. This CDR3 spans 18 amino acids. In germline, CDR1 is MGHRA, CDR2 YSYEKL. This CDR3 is CASSQDRSGGAIRNEQYF. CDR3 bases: TGCGCCAGCAGCCAAGATCGCTCCGGCGGGGCCATCCGCAACGAGCAGTACTTC.

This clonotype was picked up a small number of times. CDR3 in DNA: TGCAGTGCTACGCGGCGGGGACGCACCTACAATGAGCAGTTCTTC. Translation gives CSATRRGRTYNEQFF. The J gene is TRBJ2-1, the V gene TRBV20-1, with D tentatively TRBD2 (6 bases). V dropped 4 bases and J dropped 2 bases, with 15 bases sitting between them. Per the germline V gene, CDR1 is DFQATT and CDR2 is SNEGSKA (reference sequence). CDR3 length: 15 residues.

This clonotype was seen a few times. The CDR3 is CASSSYRERETQYF. CDR3 DNA: TGTGCCAGCAGCTCCTACAGGGAGAGGGAGACCCAGTACTTC. The rearrangement links TRBV11-2 to TRBJ2-5; a weak D match, TRBD1 (6 bases). Trimming cost V 4 bases and J 5 bases, with 14 bases left between them. The germline V gene encodes CDR1 SGHAT and CDR2 FQNNGV. CDR3 length: 14 residues.

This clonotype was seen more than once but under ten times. The CDR3 spells CSATGVMNTEAFF. The CDR3 DNA sequence: TGCAGCGCTACTGGGGTGATGAACACTGAAGCTTTCTTT. This chain links TRBV29-1 with TRBJ1-1; D remains ambiguous. The germline V gene has CDR1 SQVTM and CDR2 ANQGSEA. Trimming shortened V by 7 bases and J by 0 bases, and 12 bases separated the two germline ends. The CDR3 contains 13 residues.

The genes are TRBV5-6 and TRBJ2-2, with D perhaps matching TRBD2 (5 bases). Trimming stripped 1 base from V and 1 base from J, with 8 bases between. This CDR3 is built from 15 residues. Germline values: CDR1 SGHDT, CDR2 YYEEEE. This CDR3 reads CASSLTGRNTGELFF. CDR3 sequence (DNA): TGTGCCAGCAGCTTGACGGGGAGGAACACCGGGGAGCTGTTTTTT.

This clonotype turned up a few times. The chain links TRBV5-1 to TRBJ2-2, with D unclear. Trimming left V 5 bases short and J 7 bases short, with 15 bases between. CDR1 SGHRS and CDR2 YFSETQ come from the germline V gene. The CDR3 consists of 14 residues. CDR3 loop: CASSVAADSGELFF. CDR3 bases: TGCGCCAGCAGTGTGGCAGCAGATAGCGGGGAGCTGTTTTTT.